This T cell receptor (beta chain) is drawn from a study of regulatory T cells in long-lasting Graves disease. This clonotype was recorded many times. Indicated time point: newly diagnosed GD, antithyroid drugs for less than 3 months. Isolated PBMC RNA provided the starting material for the TCR library. With 0 bases removed from V and 6 bases from J, the gap between germline ends came to 17 bases. From germline, CDR1 is SGHVS and CDR2 FQNEAQ. The CDR3 has 16 amino acids. With iRepertoire HTBI primers and Arm-PCR of CDR3 regions, TCR beta libraries were built. TCRdb redid the calling of the multiplex PCR reads with MiXCR, one entry per CDR3 protein. Of some 500,000 distinct CDR3 sequences detected, around 16% appear once; the ten largest clones hold 25%. The data were also submitted as part of a second study, on T cells in Graves' hyperthyroidism and ophthalmopathy.

This TCR was recovered from a middle-aged woman with Graves disease. The sequencing here drew on peripheral blood mononuclear cells (PBMCs), taken at new diagnosis, from a patient treated with antithyroid drugs. The chain has TRBV7-8 and TRBJ2-5; possible D gene TRBD1, 5 bases. The CDR3 DNA sequence: TGTGCCAGCAGCTTAGCAGGGCGGCAGGGTCTCCAGACCCAGTACTTC. Amino acid sequence: CASSLAGRQGLQTQYF.